This T cell receptor (beta chain) was recovered during a study of cytomegalovirus exposure and HLA in healthy donors. Study-wide context: A later analysis reported the 95 to 150 validation repertoires used the same platform as the roughly 700 first-cohort repertoires.

This CDR3 comprises 16 residues. Unmatched junction bases numbered 8, after V lost 5 bases and J lost 0 bases. Germline V lookup: CDR1 MNHEY, CDR2 SMNVEV (reference sequence). Study findings and constraints: Most TCR sequences proved rare, with some public TCRs found in many donors. The study flagged some 180 TCR beta chains as cytomegalovirus-associated. Cytomegalovirus status was reportedly diagnosed by the classifier with high specificity and sensitivity.

Note on this clone: As yet, its antigen is unknown.

Profiling relied on immunoSEQ multiplex PCR, and the TCRdb table lists in-frame clones only, not all of them. Of roughly 70,000 clones in the sample, around 85% are singletons; the top ten hold 3%. The sequence derives from a man aged 30 to 45 in good health and CMV-seronegative. The sequenced material came from PBMCs. J is TRBJ2-3 and V is TRBV27, with 7 bases fitting TRBD1. CDR3 bases: TGTGCCAGCAGTCATTACAGGGGCGGGAGCACAGATACGCAGTATTTT. Amino acids: CASSHYRGGSTDTQYF.